One and the same sample provided the 23 T cell receptor beta chains below, sequenced in a study of T-cell reconstitution after alpha-beta-depleted transplantation in children. Preparation of the TCRbeta library was carried out with unique molecular identifiers. TCRdb re-called the PCR reads with MiXCR, one entry per CDR3 protein. The sample carries about 540,000 distinct CDR3 sequences, about 16% recorded once. Specimen: PBMCs from the stem cell graft donor, collected from the stem cell graft. The receptors come from a human donor who donated a stem cell graft to a child with acute lymphoblastic leukemia.

Notes on this clonotype: An end of the junction does not agree with germline; a read error may underlie this. The V gene is TRBV20-1, the J gene TRBJ2-7; TRBD1 is a possible D gene (6 bases). Per germline, CDR1 DFQATT and CDR2 SNEGSKA (reference sequence). The CDR3 extends over 13 amino acids. The CDR3 DNA reads as TGCAGTGCAGAAAGGACAGATCCCTACGACCAGTACTTC. It codes for CSAERTDPYDQYF.

The chain has TRBV5-7 and TRBJ2-7, with 9 bases lining up with TRBD1. TRBV5-7 is an open reading frame, and its role is uncertain. The CDR3 is 17 amino acids. With V trimmed by 0 bases and J by 5 bases, 12 bases remained unmatched. DNA for the CDR3: TGTGCCAGCAGCTTGGTCGGTTGGGGACAGGGTAGCGACGAGCAGTACTTC. This encodes CASSLVGWGQGSDEQYF.

This clonotype was seen a few times. The J gene is TRBJ1-1, the V gene TRBV7-3; TRBD1 is a possible D gene (5 bases). CDR3 length equals 17 residues. Between the trimmed V and J ends, which lost 5 bases and 4 bases, there was a span of 23 bases. Germline V gene data show CDR1 as SGHTA and CDR2 as FQGTGA. This CDR3 is CASSPTGGRGMGTEAFF. CDR3 coding DNA: TGTGCCAGCAGCCCAACGGGTGGGCGGGGGATGGGCACTGAAGCTTTCTTT.

The V and J genes are TRBV5-1 and TRBJ1-1, with 8 bases aligning to TRBD1. The CDR3 is made up of 16 amino acids. Looked up from germline, CDR1 is SGHRS and CDR2 is YFSETQ. J was trimmed by 2 bases and V by 5 bases; bases with no gene match: 11. CDR3 DNA: TGCGCCAGCAGGGGACAGGCAATCGCCCCTAACACTGAAGCTTTCTTT. Its translation is CASRGQAIAPNTEAFF.

V usage is TRBV4-1 and J usage is TRBJ2-7; D is unclear. The germline CDR1 and CDR2 sequences are MGHRA and YSYEKL. The CDR3 spans 12 residues. Trimming removed 1 base at V and 6 bases at J, with 7 bases between. Written as DNA, the CDR3 is TGCGCCAGCAGCCAAGGTCCCCGCGAGCAGTACTTC. It specifies CASSQGPREQYF.

This clonotype was detected only a few times. The chain employs TRBV12-3 or TRBV12-4 and TRBJ2-7, with 11 bases aligning to TRBD2. The V gene end was trimmed by 6 bases and the J gene end by 6 bases; junction bases not matched to a gene: 7. There are 14 residues in the CDR3. The CDR3 protein is CASRPGLAEPEQYF. The CDR3 nucleotides read TGTGCCAGCAGACCGGGACTAGCGGAGCCCGAGCAGTACTTC.

The rearrangement joins TRBV21-1 to TRBJ2-1; TRBD2 is the table's D call and was not checked against the DNA. TRBV21-1 is assigned pseudogene status. The length of the CDR3 is 16 residues. The CDR3: CASRGSVDSSYNEQFF. The CDR3 DNA sequence: TGTGCCAGCAGGGGGAGCGTCGATAGCTCCTACAATGAGCAGTTCTTC.

The chain uses TRBV15 and TRBJ2-2, with D possibly TRBD2 on 6 matching bases. CDR1 LNHNV and CDR2 YYDKDF come from the germline V gene (reference sequence). Trimming shortened V by 0 bases and J by 2 bases, and 13 bases separated the two germline ends. The CDR3 has 17 residues. The CDR3 is CATSRDRLALNTGELFF. DNA for the CDR3: TGTGCCACCAGCAGAGATCGGCTAGCGCTTAACACCGGGGAGCTGTTTTTT.

This clonotype was seen more than once but under ten times. Sequence at one end of the junction differs from germline and may be a read error. The chain links TRBV27 to TRBJ1-1, with a weak D call TRBD1 (5 bases). This CDR3 has 14 amino acids. Germline CDR1 and CDR2: MNHEY and SMNVEV (reference sequence). The CDR3 is CASSLSGGNPEAFF. In nucleotides, the CDR3 is TGTGCCAGCAGTTTATCGGGGGGGAACCCTGAAGCTTTCTTT.

V gene TRBV4-2 combines with J gene TRBJ1-1, with D tentatively TRBD1 (6 bases). Germline CDR1 and CDR2: LGHNA and YNFKEQ. The V gene lost 1 base and the J gene lost 1 base, with 10 bases spanning the gap. This CDR3 is built from 15 residues. The CDR3 reads CASSQGLGANTEAFF. In DNA, the CDR3 is TGTGCCAGCAGCCAAGGTTTGGGGGCGAACACTGAAGCTTTCTTT.

This clonotype was seen ten or more times. V and J are TRBV12-3 or TRBV12-4 and TRBJ1-5; D uncertain. This CDR3 contains 13 residues. The V and J ends lost 3 bases and 1 base respectively, with 4 bases between them. The CDR3 sequence is CASSFQSNQPQHF. The CDR3 DNA sequence: TGTGCCAGCAGTTTTCAAAGCAATCAGCCCCAGCATTTT.

The chain recombines TRBV5-1 with TRBJ1-1, with D unresolved. The germline V gene has CDR1 SGHRS and CDR2 YFSETQ. The CDR3 covers 14 residues. Trimming left V 4 bases short and J 6 bases short, with 16 bases between. The CDR3 coding sequence is TGCGCCAGCAGCGCCGGAGACGATCCCCCTGAAGCTTTCTTT. Translation: CASSAGDDPPEAFF.

This clonotype was picked up a small number of times. The genes are TRBV6-5 and TRBJ1-5; 9 bases fit TRBD1. Germline CDR1 reads MNHEY; CDR2 reads SVGAGI. This CDR3 contains 15 residues. V dropped 5 bases and J dropped 2; count of bases not matched to a gene: 4. Here the CDR3 reads CASSRTGEGNQPQHF. CDR3 in DNA: TGTGCCAGCAGTAGGACAGGGGAAGGCAATCAGCCCCAGCATTTT.

This clonotype has more than one count but fewer than ten. The genes are TRBV5-1 and TRBJ2-1, with TRBD1 as a possible D gene (6 bases). The CDR3 loop spans 15 amino acids. Germline V gene data show CDR1 as SGHRS and CDR2 as YFSETQ. The V and J ends lost 5 bases and 0 bases respectively, with 12 bases between them. The CDR3 region has the DNA TGCGCCAGCAGAAGACAGGCAACCTCCTACAATGAGCAGTTCTTC. Translated, it gives CASRRQATSYNEQFF.

Only a few counts were recorded for this clonotype. This clone may be a read error of a much larger clone one base away. The J gene is TRBJ1-2, the V gene TRBV5-1, with TRBD1 identical over 7 bases. Germline V lookup: CDR1 SGHRS, CDR2 YFSETQ. This CDR3 is 14 amino acids long. The V and J ends lost 0 bases and 6 bases, in that order; junction bases with no gene match: 5. CDR3 region: CASSLDRGGDGYTF. As DNA, the CDR3 is TGCGCCAGCAGCTTGGACAGGGGAGGAGATGGCTACACCTTC.

Only a few counts were recorded for this clonotype. This chain joins TRBV5-3 and TRBJ1-1, with 9 bases aligning to TRBD1. TRBV5-3 is treated as an ORF (open reading frame) with a function not yet certain. The CDR3 loop spans 17 amino acids. J gave up 1 base and V 8 bases, and 15 bases lay outside the gene matches. The CDR3 spells CASRRQGVAYPNTEAFF. In DNA, the CDR3 is TGTGCCAGTCGAAGACAGGGGGTCGCCTACCCGAACACTGAAGCTTTCTTT.

Many counts were recorded for this clonotype. V and J are TRBV12-3 or TRBV12-4 and TRBJ1-1; unclear D gene. The CDR3 is 12 amino acids. Between the trimmed V and J ends, which lost 6 bases and 1 base, there was a span of 6 bases. CDR3 nucleotide sequence: TGTGCCAGCAGGTCCGGGAACACTGAAGCTTTCTTT. It is translated as CASRSGNTEAFF.

This chain links TRBV5-1 with TRBJ1-1; D unclear. V was shortened by 1 base and J by 1 base, with 8 bases between the two germline ends. The CDR3 is 14 amino acids. The V gene's germline CDR1 is SGHRS and CDR2 YFSETQ. The CDR3 reads CASSLIVGNTEAFF. The CDR3 DNA is TGCGCCAGCAGCTTGATCGTGGGGAACACTGAAGCTTTCTTT.

Comment on this clonotype: This could be a read error, since a much larger clone is one nucleotide away. V and J are TRBV6-5 and TRBJ2-1; D is undetermined. V lost 7 bases and J 6 bases, leaving 4 bases between the germline ends. Germline V gives CDR1 MNHEY, CDR2 SVGAGI. The CDR3 covers 10 residues. The CDR3 DNA is TGTGCCAGCATCGGCAATGAGCAGTTCTTC. Translating gives CASIGNEQFF.

CDR3 residues: CSARASSGQETQYF. CDR3 sequence (DNA): TGCAGTGCTAGAGCCTCGAGCGGCCAAGAGACCCAGTACTTC. The chain combines TRBV20-1 with TRBJ2-5, with a possible D match to TRBD2 (5 bases). Germline assignment: CDR1 DFQATT and CDR2 SNEGSKA (reference sequence). CDR3 length: 14 residues. Trimming left V 1 base short and J 1 base short, with 10 bases between.

The sample holds many counts of this clonotype. The chain has TRBV4-1 and TRBJ2-3; D ambiguous. The CDR3 has 12 amino acids. V was pared by 3 bases and J by 6 bases, with 7 bases between. CDR1 and CDR2 from the germline V gene are MGHRA and YSYEKL. The chain's CDR3 is CASSQGSDTQYF. The CDR3 DNA sequence: TGCGCCAGCAGCCAGGGTTCGGATACGCAGTATTTT.

A few counts support this clonotype. This chain uses TRBV18 with TRBJ2-7; 7 nucleotides line up with TRBD2. The junction had 5 bases not matched to a gene; V was cut back by 0 bases and J by 9 bases. The CDR3 covers 13 residues. In germline, CDR1 is KGHSH, CDR2 LQKENI. Written as DNA, the CDR3 is TGTGCCAGCTCACCACCGGAGACGGGAGGGCAGTACTTC. This translates into CASSPPETGGQYF.

The chain has TRBV6-1 and TRBJ2-7; the match to TRBD2 covers 9 bases. Germline V gene data show CDR1 as MNHNS and CDR2 as SASEGT. Trimming removed 4 bases from V and 4 bases from J; junction bases left unmatched: 8. The CDR3 contains 15 residues. The CDR3 sequence: CASSGGPLAGYEQYF. The CDR3 DNA reads as TGTGCCAGCAGTGGAGGACCCCTAGCGGGATACGAGCAGTACTTC.